Below are 12 T cell receptor beta chains sequenced from a single sample in a study of T cells after yellow fever vaccination. TCRdb itself ran the 5' RACE reads through MiXCR, one entry per CDR3 protein. In the table there are hundreds of thousands of distinct CDR3 sequences, about 19% of which are singletons. This specimen was PBMCs, taken 15 days after the yellow fever booster vaccination. These receptors all stem from a man aged 25-40 years who received the YFV17D yellow fever vaccine.

V and J are TRBV18 and TRBJ2-3; possibly TRBD2 for D (5 bases). Germline CDR1 is KGHSH and CDR2 is LQKENI. The CDR3 totals 15 residues. Trimming pared 4 bases from V and 4 bases from J, leaving 15 bases between. CDR3 bases: TGTGCCAGCTCACGGGATAGCGTCGAGTCAGATACGCAGTATTTT. Its translation is CASSRDSVESDTQYF.

There are a few counts of this clonotype. The chain links TRBV7-9 to TRBJ1-1; no firm D call. V gave up 3 bases and J gave up 5 bases, with 10 bases separating them. The CDR3 loop spans 13 amino acids. Germline CDR1 SEHNR, CDR2 FQNEAQ (reference sequence). The CDR3 coding sequence is TGTGCCAGCAGCTTCAGTCTCGGGACTGAAGCTTTCTTT. This gives the protein CASSFSLGTEAFF.

This chain uses TRBV3-1 with TRBJ2-3; 14 nucleotides match TRBD2. Trimming took 3 bases from V and 0 from J; bases not matched to a gene: 5. Germline CDR1 is LGHDT and CDR2 is YNNKEL (reference sequence). The length of the CDR3 is 18 residues. This CDR3 reads CASSQTSGRAESTDTQYF. CDR3 in DNA: TGTGCCAGCAGCCAGACTAGCGGGAGGGCCGAAAGCACAGATACGCAGTATTTT.

The table lists this clonotype with a few counts. V is TRBV7-2 and J is TRBJ1-1; D gene unclear. CDR1 and CDR2 from the germline V gene are SGHTA and FQGNSA. The CDR3 has 15 residues. V was shortened by 3 bases and J by 8 bases, with 19 bases between the two germline ends. CDR3 in DNA: TGTGCCAGCAGCTTGGGCGTTTTAATTGGGGAGGAAGCTTTCTTT. This gives the protein CASSLGVLIGEEAFF.

This clonotype was found a few times. CDR3 amino acids: CASSVTPQGDTQYF. CDR3 in DNA: TGTGCCAGCAGCGTAACCCCCCAGGGGGATACGCAGTATTTT. The gene calls are TRBV9 and TRBJ2-3; tentative D call: TRBD1 (6 bases). The CDR3 runs 14 residues. Trimming took 1 base from V and 6 from J, leaving 12 bases between them. In germline, CDR1 is SGDLS, CDR2 YYNGEE.

This clonotype was detected a few times. The V gene is TRBV5-1, the J gene TRBJ2-3; D might be TRBD2 (5 bases). The germline CDR1 and CDR2 sequences are SGHRS and YFSETQ. Trimming took off 5 bases at V and 2 bases at J, with 15 bases between the two ends. This CDR3 is built from 15 residues. CDR3 nucleotides: TGCGCCAGCAGGTCTTCCGGACTTACCACAGATACGCAGTATTTT. Residues: CASRSSGLTTDTQYF.

The chain uses TRBV6-1 and TRBJ2-2, with no clear D. V was clipped by 6 bases and J by 7 bases, with 12 bases between them. From germline, CDR1 is MNHNS and CDR2 SASEGT. The length of the CDR3 is 13 residues. The CDR3 sequence: CASRLTWVGELFF. The CDR3 region has the DNA TGTGCCAGCAGGCTGACATGGGTCGGGGAGCTGTTTTTT.

This clonotype was recorded a few times. This chain links TRBV18 with TRBJ2-5; D might be TRBD2 (5 bases). The germline V and J ends were trimmed by 5 bases and 4 bases, with 14 bases remaining between them. This CDR3 region has 14 residues. The germline CDR1 and CDR2 sequences are KGHSH and LQKENI. The CDR3 nucleotides read TGTGCCAGCTCAGCCGTCGAGGGCTTAGAGACCCAGTACTTC. The encoded protein is CASSAVEGLETQYF.

V and J are TRBV9 and TRBJ2-2; 8 bases are shared with TRBD1. The CDR3 spans 16 residues. V lost 0 bases to trimming and J lost 6 bases; unmatched junction nucleotides: 7. CDR1 and CDR2 (germline): SGDLS, YYNGEE. The CDR3 here is CASSVGGGQGAGELFF. Written as DNA, the CDR3 is TGTGCCAGCAGCGTAGGCGGAGGACAGGGCGCCGGGGAGCTGTTTTTT.

V gene TRBV20-1 combines with J gene TRBJ2-1, with a weak D call TRBD1 (5 bases). Germline V gene sequence: CDR1 DFQATT, CDR2 SNEGSKA (reference sequence). CDR3 length equals 16 residues. Trimming stripped 3 bases from V and 3 bases from J, with 18 bases between. This CDR3 reads CSASSFGQRVYNEQFF. The DNA of the CDR3 is TGCAGTGCTAGTAGTTTTGGACAAAGGGTCTACAATGAGCAGTTCTTC.

The chain links TRBV2 to TRBJ2-2, with D perhaps given as TRBD1 or TRBD2 (5 bases each). There are 14 residues in the CDR3. CDR1 is SNHLY, CDR2 FYNNEI, per germline. V lost 9 bases and J lost 1, with 12 bases in between. In DNA, the CDR3 is TGTGCCAGTACGCCGGGACGGAACACCGGGGAGCTGTTTTTT. Protein: CASTPGRNTGELFF.

This clonotype has a handful of counts. The chain combines TRBV7-2 with TRBJ2-7, with 7 bases identical to TRBD2. The CDR3 is 14 residues long. Germline V gene data show CDR1 as SGHTA and CDR2 as FQGNSA. The V gene end was trimmed by 8 bases and the J gene end by 2 bases; junction bases not matched to a gene: 9. The CDR3 DNA sequence: TGTGCCAGCGGTCACAGCGGGACCGCCTACGAGCAGTACTTC. This gives the protein CASGHSGTAYEQYF.